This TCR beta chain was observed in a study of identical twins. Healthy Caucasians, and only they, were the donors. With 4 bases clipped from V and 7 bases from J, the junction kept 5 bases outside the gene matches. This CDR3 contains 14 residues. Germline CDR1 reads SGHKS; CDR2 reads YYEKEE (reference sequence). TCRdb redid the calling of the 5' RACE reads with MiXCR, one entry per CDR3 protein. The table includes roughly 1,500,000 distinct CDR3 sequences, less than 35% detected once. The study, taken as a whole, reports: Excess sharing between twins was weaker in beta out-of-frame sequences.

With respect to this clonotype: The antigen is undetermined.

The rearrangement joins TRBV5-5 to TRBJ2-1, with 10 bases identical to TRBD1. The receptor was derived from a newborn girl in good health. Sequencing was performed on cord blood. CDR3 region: CASSGTGERNEQFF. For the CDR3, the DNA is TGTGCCAGCAGCGGGACAGGGGAAAGGAATGAGCAGTTCTTC.